The sequence of this T cell receptor (beta chain) was determined in a study of Ad26.COV2.S vaccination and SARS-CoV-2 variants. Whole-study results and caveats: Those who received vaccine or placebo ended up with similar non-spike TCR breadth. Vaccinated individuals (as opposed to placebo recipients) had higher spike-specific TCR breadth. Reportedly, after vaccination the spike-specific CD8+ and CD4+ T cell responses displayed substantial breadth.

Some clones are missing from TCRdb's copy, which holds only in-frame ones; the method was immunoSEQ multiplex PCR. The sample includes some 350,000 clones, about 90% seen only once; the top ten take 3.9%. The CDR3 sequence is 15 residues long. CDR1 and CDR2 (germline): LNHNV, YYDKDF (reference sequence). The V gene lost 5 bases and the J gene lost 4 bases, with 14 bases spanning the gap. To note about this clone: What it binds is not known.

The receptor was isolated from a human donor who had recovered from COVID-19. The source material was peripheral blood, sampled after recovery from COVID-19. The gene calls are TRBV15 and TRBJ2-2; perhaps TRBD2 as D (5 bases). In DNA form, the CDR3 reads TGTGCCACCAGCGGGTGGAGGAGAAGCACCGGGGAGCTGTTTTTT. It codes for CATSGWRRSTGELFF.